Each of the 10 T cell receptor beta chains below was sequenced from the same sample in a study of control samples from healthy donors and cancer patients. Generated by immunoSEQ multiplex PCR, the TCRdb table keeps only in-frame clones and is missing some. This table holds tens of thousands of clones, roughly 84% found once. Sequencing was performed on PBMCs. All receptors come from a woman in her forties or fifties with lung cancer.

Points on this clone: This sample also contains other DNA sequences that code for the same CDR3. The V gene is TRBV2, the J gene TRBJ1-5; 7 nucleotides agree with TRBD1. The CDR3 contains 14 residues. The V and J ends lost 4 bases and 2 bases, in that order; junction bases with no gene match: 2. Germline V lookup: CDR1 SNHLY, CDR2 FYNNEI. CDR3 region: CASSGQGGNQPQHF. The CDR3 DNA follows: TGTGCCAGCAGTGGACAGGGTGGCAATCAGCCCCAGCATTTT.

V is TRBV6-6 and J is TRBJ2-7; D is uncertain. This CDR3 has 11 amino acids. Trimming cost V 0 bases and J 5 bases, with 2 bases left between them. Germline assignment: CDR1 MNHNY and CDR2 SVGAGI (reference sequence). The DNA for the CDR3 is TGTGCCAGCAGTTACTCGGACGAGCAGTACTTC. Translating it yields CASSYSDEQYF.

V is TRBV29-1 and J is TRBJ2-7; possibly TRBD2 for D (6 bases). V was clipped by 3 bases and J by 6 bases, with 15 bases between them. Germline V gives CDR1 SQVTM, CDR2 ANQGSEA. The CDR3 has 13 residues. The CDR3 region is CSVDWVGGGEQYF. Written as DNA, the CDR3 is TGCAGCGTTGATTGGGTCGGGGGTGGCGAGCAGTACTTC.

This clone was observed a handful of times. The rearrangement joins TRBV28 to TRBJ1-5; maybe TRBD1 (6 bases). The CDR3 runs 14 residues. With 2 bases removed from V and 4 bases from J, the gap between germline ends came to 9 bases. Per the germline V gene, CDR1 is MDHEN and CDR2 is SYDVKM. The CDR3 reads CASSLLGGNQPQHF. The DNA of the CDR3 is TGTGCCAGCAGTTTACTAGGGGGGAATCAGCCCCAGCATTTT.

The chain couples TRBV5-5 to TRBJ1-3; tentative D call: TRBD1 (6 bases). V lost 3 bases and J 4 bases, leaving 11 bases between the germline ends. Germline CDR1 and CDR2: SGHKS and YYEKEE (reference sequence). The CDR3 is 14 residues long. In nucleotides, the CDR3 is TGTGCCAGCAGCTCACAGGGTCCCGGAAACACCATATATTTT. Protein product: CASSSQGPGNTIYF.

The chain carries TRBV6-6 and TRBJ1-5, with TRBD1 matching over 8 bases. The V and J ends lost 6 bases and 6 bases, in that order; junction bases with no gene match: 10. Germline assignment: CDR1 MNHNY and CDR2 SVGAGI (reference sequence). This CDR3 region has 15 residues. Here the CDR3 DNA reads TGTGCCAGCAGCATATTACAGGGGGTGCCTCAGCCCCAGCATTTT. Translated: CASSILQGVPQPQHF.

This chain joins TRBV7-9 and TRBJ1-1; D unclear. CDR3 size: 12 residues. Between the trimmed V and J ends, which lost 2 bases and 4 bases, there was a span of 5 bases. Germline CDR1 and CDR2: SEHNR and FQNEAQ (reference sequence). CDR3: CASSLNPTEAFF. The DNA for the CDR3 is TGTGCCAGCAGCTTAAATCCCACTGAAGCTTTCTTT.

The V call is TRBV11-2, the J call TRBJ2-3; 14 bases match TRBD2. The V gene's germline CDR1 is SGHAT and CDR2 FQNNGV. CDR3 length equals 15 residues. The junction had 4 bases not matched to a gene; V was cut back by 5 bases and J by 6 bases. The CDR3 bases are TGTGCCAGCAGCCGGGGACTAGCGGGGGTGGATACGCAGTATTTT. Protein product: CASSRGLAGVDTQYF.

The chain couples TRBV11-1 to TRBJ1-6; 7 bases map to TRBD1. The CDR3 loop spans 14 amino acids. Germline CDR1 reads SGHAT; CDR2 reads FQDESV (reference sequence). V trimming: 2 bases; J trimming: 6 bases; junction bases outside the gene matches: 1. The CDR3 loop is CASSLRDSNSPLHF. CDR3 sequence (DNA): TGTGCCAGCAGCTTAAGGGACAGTAATTCACCCCTCCACTTT. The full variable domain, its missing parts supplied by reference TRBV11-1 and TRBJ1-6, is EAEVAQSPRYKITEKSQAVAFWCDPISGHATLYWYRQILGQGPELLVQFQDESVVDDSQLPKDRFSAERLKGVDSTLKIQPAELGDSAMYLCASSLRDSNSPLHFGNGTRLTVT.

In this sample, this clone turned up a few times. This CDR3 is CASSLTSNYGYTF. The CDR3 DNA follows: TGTGCCAGCAGCTTGACTTCTAACTATGGCTACACCTTC. This chain connects TRBV5-4 to TRBJ1-2; no reliable D call. The CDR3 has 13 residues. Germline CDR1 reads SGHNT; CDR2 reads YYREEE (reference sequence). Deletions cut 1 base from V and 0 bases from J, with 4 bases between.